This passage covers 25 T cell receptor beta chains from one sample sequenced in a study of human T cells and chemical hapten exposure. Regarding time point: patch test 1, 2 weeks after DPC sensitization. Treatment in this sample: therapeutic diphenylcyclopropenone sensitization with weekly scalp DPC. MiXCR, applied by TCRdb to the RACE reads, yields one record per CDR3 protein. Of around 380,000 distinct CDR3 sequences in the sample, roughly 4.8% were seen once. Sequenced material: whole blood, taken in connection with sensitization to the hapten diphenylcyclopropenone (DPC). Source of these receptors: a woman between 45 and 65 years old with alopecia areata. Some clones in this sample may be carry-over from other donors' samples.

The rearrangement joins TRBV20-1 to TRBJ2-3; tentative D call: TRBD2 (6 bases). The CDR3 covers 16 residues. Germline CDR1 is DFQATT and CDR2 is SNEGSKA (reference sequence). The germline V and J ends were trimmed by 6 bases and 0 bases, with 19 bases remaining between them. The CDR3 nucleotides read TGCAGTGCCGGGGGTCAGGCAAGACCTAGCACAGATACGCAGTATTTT. Translated: CSAGGQARPSTDTQYF.

The chain uses TRBV5-1 and TRBJ2-3; 7 nucleotides match TRBD2. CDR1 SGHRS and CDR2 YFSETQ come from the germline V gene. CDR3 length: 17 residues. Trimming at V came to 3 bases and at J to 4 bases, leaving 14 bases not matched to a gene. CDR3 in amino acids: CASSWGGSGVAADTQYF. The CDR3 coding sequence is TGCGCCAGCAGCTGGGGCGGGAGCGGGGTCGCGGCAGATACGCAGTATTTT.

This chain uses TRBV24-1 with TRBJ1-5, with 9 bases fitting TRBD1. The V gene end was trimmed by 2 bases and the J gene end by 5 bases; junction bases not matched to a gene: 3. CDR1 KGHDR and CDR2 SFDVKD come from the germline V gene. The CDR3 covers 15 residues. CDR3: CATSDSGTGYQPQHF. The CDR3 coding sequence is TGTGCCACCAGTGATTCCGGGACAGGGTATCAGCCCCAGCATTTT.

This clonotype has ten or more counts. The gene calls are TRBV6-1 and TRBJ1-5; D is unclear. Germline V gene sequence: CDR1 MNHNS, CDR2 SASEGT. The CDR3 runs 13 residues. V was trimmed by 7 bases and J by 7 bases, leaving 14 bases between them. CDR3 in DNA: TGTGCCAGCACCCAGGACGGAGGGCAGCCCCAGCATTTT. Translation: CASTQDGGQPQHF.

The chain recombines TRBV7-9 with TRBJ2-7; no clear D. CDR1 and CDR2 (germline): SEHNR, FQNEAQ (reference sequence). The CDR3 totals 15 residues. Trimming cost V 4 bases and J 0 bases, with 13 bases left between them. The CDR3 is CASSSTWAASYEQYF. CDR3 DNA sequence: TGTGCCAGCAGCTCTACCTGGGCCGCCTCCTACGAGCAGTACTTC.

This chain links TRBV6-2 or TRBV6-3 with TRBJ2-3; D gene ambiguous. Between the trimmed V and J ends, which lost 2 bases and 2 bases, there was a span of 8 bases. Germline-derived CDR1 and CDR2 are MNHEY and SVGEGT. This CDR3 region has 14 residues. Here the CDR3 DNA reads TGTGCCAGCAGTTACATTCCCTTCACAGATACGCAGTATTTT. This gives the protein CASSYIPFTDTQYF.

This clonotype was recorded many times. The rearrangement uses TRBV7-8 and TRBJ2-2; 7 positions agree with TRBD2. Trimming took 4 bases from V and 0 from J; bases not matched to a gene: 8. The CDR3 is 17 amino acids. In germline, CDR1 is SGHVS, CDR2 FQNEAQ. CDR3 loop: CASSYAHAGANTGELFF. CDR3 nucleotides: TGTGCCAGCAGCTATGCCCATGCGGGGGCGAACACCGGGGAGCTGTTTTTT.

In this sample, this clonotype turned up many times. The chain employs TRBV4-2 and TRBJ1-5; unclear D gene. V was shortened by 0 bases and J by 0 bases, with 9 bases between the two germline ends. CDR3 length: 16 amino acids. Germline V gives CDR1 LGHNA, CDR2 YNFKEQ. CDR3 region: CASSQDQFSSNQPQHF. CDR3 in DNA: TGTGCCAGCAGCCAAGATCAGTTTTCTAGCAATCAGCCCCAGCATTTT.

This clonotype was seen many times. This chain links TRBV4-3 with TRBJ1-4; 11 nucleotides agree with TRBD1. This CDR3 contains 16 residues. Germline V gene data show CDR1 as LGHNA and CDR2 as YSLEER. With V trimmed by 0 bases and J by 8 bases, 5 bases remained unmatched. The CDR3 nucleotides read TGCGCCAGCAGCCAAGACCTGGGACAGGGGGGCGAAAAACTGTTTTTT. Protein: CASSQDLGQGGEKLFF.

This clonotype was found a few times. The gene calls are TRBV10-3 and TRBJ2-1, with D perhaps matching TRBD1 (6 bases). Trimming removed 6 bases at V and 7 bases at J, with 13 bases between. The CDR3 consists of 13 residues. The V gene's germline CDR1 is ENHRY and CDR2 SYGVKD. CDR3 nucleotides: TGTGCCATCAGACCCGACAGGCATAATGAGCAGTTCTTC. Protein product: CAIRPDRHNEQFF.

In its sample, this clonotype was seen many times. This rearrangement joins TRBV29-1 to TRBJ2-7; 10 bases line up with TRBD2. In germline, CDR1 is SQVTM, CDR2 ANQGSEA. This CDR3 is 14 amino acids long. V shed 5 bases, J shed 6 bases, and the junction held 10 bases outside the gene matches. For the CDR3, the DNA is TGCAGCGTTTCGGGGCCTAGCGGGAGCTTCGAGCAGTACTTC. Encoded protein: CSVSGPSGSFEQYF.

The rearrangement uses TRBV15 and TRBJ2-3; no definite D call. This CDR3 spans 15 amino acids. The V gene's germline CDR1 is LNHNV and CDR2 YYDKDF (reference sequence). V lost 0 bases, J lost 2 bases, and 9 bases lay in between. CDR3 nucleotide sequence: TGTGCCACCAGCAGAGATACGGGTACCACAGATACGCAGTATTTT. Protein: CATSRDTGTTDTQYF.

This clonotype was seen at least ten times. Its ends do not fully match the called genes, so a read error is possible. The genes are TRBV27 and TRBJ1-6; D possibly corresponds to TRBD1 (6 bases). Looked up from germline, CDR1 is MNHEY and CDR2 is SMNVEV (reference sequence). The CDR3 is 15 amino acids. CDR3 region: CHKGGIHVYNSPLHF. CDR3 in DNA: TGCCATAAAGGGGGAATCCACGTTTATAATTCACCCCTCCACTTT.

This clonotype was counted ten times or more. The chain has TRBV7-2 and TRBJ2-3; a possible D gene is TRBD2 (5 bases). This CDR3 contains 14 residues. Germline V gives CDR1 SGHTA, CDR2 FQGNSA. With 2 bases removed from V and 6 bases from J, the gap between germline ends came to 12 bases. CDR3 DNA: TGTGCCAGCAGCTTAAGCGGTGGATTTGATACGCAGTATTTT. Amino acid sequence: CASSLSGGFDTQYF.

Many counts were recorded for this clonotype. V is TRBV5-6 and J is TRBJ2-1; 9 nucleotides agree with TRBD1. This CDR3 has 16 amino acids. J was trimmed by 7 bases and V by 3 bases; bases with no gene match: 11. Germline CDR1 is SGHDT and CDR2 is YYEEEE. The CDR3 DNA is TGTGCCAGCAGCTCCCTCCAACAGGGGGCTCAGAATGAGCAGTTCTTC. The encoded protein is CASSSLQQGAQNEQFF. Full variable domain (rest looked up from reference TRBV5-6 and TRBJ2-1): DAGVTQSPTHLIKTRGQQVTLRCSPKSGHDTVSWYQQALGQGPQFIFQYYEEEERQRGNFPDRFSGHQFPNYSSELNVNALLLGDSALYLCASSSLQQGAQNEQFFGPGTRLTVL.

This clonotype was seen many times. The chain recombines TRBV5-6 with TRBJ2-5; 10 bases match TRBD1. The germline gives CDR1 SGHDT, CDR2 YYEEEE. V lost 4 bases, J lost 6 bases, and 6 bases stayed unmatched. The CDR3 runs to 14 residues. The DNA of the CDR3 is TGTGCCAGCAGCCCGGGACAGGGGAGGAAGACCCAGTACTTC. Translation gives CASSPGQGRKTQYF.

The table lists this clonotype with many counts. The V call is TRBV2, the J call TRBJ2-5, with D possibly being TRBD2 (7 bases). CDR1 is SNHLY and CDR2 is FYNNEI in the germline V gene. This CDR3 comprises 13 residues. V was trimmed by 7 bases and J by 5 bases, leaving 14 bases between them. CDR3 sequence: CASNQGRAETQYF. CDR3 DNA: TGTGCCAGCAACCAGGGGAGGGCTGAGACCCAGTACTTC. Using reference TRBV2 and TRBJ2-5 for the parts outside the CDR3, the full variable domain is EPEVTQTPSHQVTQMGQEVILRCVPISNHLYFYWYRQILGQKVEFLVSFYNNEISEKSEIFDDQFSVERPDGSNFTLKIRSTKLEDSAMYFCASNQGRAETQYFGPGTRLLVL.

This clonotype was seen only a few times. The V and J genes are TRBV3-1 and TRBJ2-2; D gene uncertain. V was trimmed by 0 bases and J by 0 bases, leaving 8 bases between them. This CDR3 region has 16 residues. Germline V gene lookup returns CDR1 LGHDT and CDR2 YNNKEL (reference sequence). The CDR3 region has the DNA TGTGCCAGCAGCCAAGAAAGCAGGACGAACACCGGGGAGCTGTTTTTT. It specifies CASSQESRTNTGELFF.

Ten or more counts support this clonotype. This chain links TRBV7-8 with TRBJ2-5, with D unclear. The V and J ends lost 5 bases and 3 bases respectively, with 10 bases between them. The length of the CDR3 is 13 residues. CDR1 is SGHVS and CDR2 is FQNEAQ in the germline V gene. CDR3 DNA sequence: TGTGCCAGCAGCGTCCGGATGAAAGAGACCCAGTACTTC. The encoded protein is CASSVRMKETQYF.

In this sample, this clonotype turned up many times. The chain joins TRBV10-2 to TRBJ2-7, with D maybe TRBD2 (5 bases). CDR3 length equals 11 residues. Germline V CDR1 and CDR2: WSHSY, SAAADI. Trimming pared 10 bases from V and 6 bases from J, leaving 13 bases between. The CDR3 loop reads CATVEAGEQYF. The DNA of the CDR3 is TGCGCCACCGTGGAGGCTGGCGAGCAGTACTTC.

This clonotype has only a few counts. CDR3 in amino acids: CASSTDRGYEQYF. The DNA for the CDR3 is TGTGCCAGCAGCACCGACAGGGGCTACGAGCAGTACTTC. V gene TRBV7-3 combines with J gene TRBJ2-7; the match to TRBD1 covers 8 bases. V was pared by 5 bases and J by 3 bases, with 3 bases of the junction left unmatched. Per the germline V gene, CDR1 is SGHTA and CDR2 is FQGTGA. The CDR3 runs 13 residues.

This clonotype occurred a few times. This sequence joins TRBV14 and TRBJ2-3; 7 nucleotides align to TRBD1. Germline V gives CDR1 SGHDN, CDR2 FVKESK. The V segment lost 3 bases and the J segment 2 bases; nucleotides outside the gene matches: 2. The length of the CDR3 is 14 residues. CDR3 sequence reads: CASSHGQVTDTQYF. DNA for the CDR3: TGTGCCAGCAGCCATGGACAGGTCACAGATACGCAGTATTTT. The entire variable domain, with the rest obtained from reference TRBV14 and TRBJ2-3, is as follows: EAGVTQFPSHSVIEKGQTVTLRCDPISGHDNLYWYRRVMGKEIKFLLHFVKESKQDESGMPNNRFLAERTGGTYSTLKVQPAELEDSGVYFCASSHGQVTDTQYFGPGTRLTVL.

In its sample, this clonotype was seen many times. This chain uses TRBV18 with TRBJ1-1; D is unresolved. CDR1 and CDR2 from the germline V gene are KGHSH and LQKENI. V shed 2 bases and J shed 5 bases, with 12 bases lying between them. CDR3 size: 14 residues. CDR3: CASSPMGEGTEAFF. CDR3 sequence (DNA): TGTGCCAGCTCACCAATGGGAGAGGGAACTGAAGCTTTCTTT.

The table lists this clonotype with many counts. The chain employs TRBV7-2 and TRBJ1-2; 7 bases align to TRBD1. The CDR3 consists of 18 residues. CDR1 SGHTA and CDR2 FQGNSA come from the germline V gene. Trimming at V came to 5 bases and at J to 5 bases, leaving 20 bases not matched to a gene. The CDR3 region is CASSLSQLQGMGTYGYTF. The CDR3 DNA sequence: TGTGCCAGCAGCCTAAGTCAGCTACAGGGGATGGGAACATATGGCTACACCTTC. Full variable domain (remainder filled in from reference TRBV7-2 and TRBJ1-2): GAGVSQSPSNKVTEKGKDVELRCDPISGHTALYWYRQSLGQGLEFLIYFQGNSAPDKSGLPSDRFSAERTGGSVSTLTIQRTQQEDSAVYLCASSLSQLQGMGTYGYTFGSGTRLTVV.

The rearrangement joins TRBV6-1 to TRBJ1-5; 8 nucleotides match TRBD1. V lost 5 bases to trimming and J lost 7 bases; unmatched junction nucleotides: 10. The CDR3 is 15 residues long. CDR1 is MNHNS, CDR2 SASEGT, per germline. Here the CDR3 DNA reads TGTGCCAGCAGTATCCAAACAGGGACAGGACAGCCCCAGCATTTT. Residues: CASSIQTGTGQPQHF.